This TCR beta chain derives from a study of blood T cell repertoires in COVID-19. The V and J ends lost 1 base and 6 bases, in that order; junction bases with no gene match: 2. The CDR3 spans 14 residues. From germline, CDR1 is KGHDR and CDR2 SFDVKD. Per the original methods: Scientists estimated how many nucleated cells there were by amplifying reference gene primers. TCRdb's copy holds only in-frame clones and misses some; the assay was immunoSEQ multiplex PCR. V, J and clone size are those of that table, while D and trimming were read from the DNA. The top ten hold roughly 2.2% of the sample, which has around 130,000 clones, around 84% seen once.

The clonotype originates from a man aged 35-49 years with acute COVID-19. The V call is TRBV24-1, the J call TRBJ2-1; 7 bases are a match to TRBD2. Sequencing was done on a sample of PBMCs or T cells enriched from blood (not recorded which). This CDR3 is CATSDLGLGNEQFF. The DNA of the CDR3 is TGTGCCACCAGTGATTTAGGACTAGGCAATGAGCAGTTCTTC.